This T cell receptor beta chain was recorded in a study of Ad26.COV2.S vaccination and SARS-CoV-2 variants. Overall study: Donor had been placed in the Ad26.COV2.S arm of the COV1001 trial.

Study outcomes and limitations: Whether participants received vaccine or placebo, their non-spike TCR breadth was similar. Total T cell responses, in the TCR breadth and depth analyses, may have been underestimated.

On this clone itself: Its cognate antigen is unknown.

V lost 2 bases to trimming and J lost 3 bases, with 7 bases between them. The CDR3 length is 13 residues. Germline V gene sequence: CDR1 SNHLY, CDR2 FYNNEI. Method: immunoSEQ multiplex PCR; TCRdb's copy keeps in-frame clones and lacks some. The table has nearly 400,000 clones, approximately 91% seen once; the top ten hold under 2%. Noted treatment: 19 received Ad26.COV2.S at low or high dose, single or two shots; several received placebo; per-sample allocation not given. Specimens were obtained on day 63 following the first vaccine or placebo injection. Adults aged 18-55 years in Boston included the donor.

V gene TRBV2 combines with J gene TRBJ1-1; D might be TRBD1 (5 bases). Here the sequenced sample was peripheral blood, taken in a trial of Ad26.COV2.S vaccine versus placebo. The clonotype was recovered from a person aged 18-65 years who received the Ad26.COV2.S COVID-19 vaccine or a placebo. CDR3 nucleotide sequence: TGTGCCAGCAGTGAAACCAGGGACACTGAAGCTTTCTTT. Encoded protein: CASSETRDTEAFF.